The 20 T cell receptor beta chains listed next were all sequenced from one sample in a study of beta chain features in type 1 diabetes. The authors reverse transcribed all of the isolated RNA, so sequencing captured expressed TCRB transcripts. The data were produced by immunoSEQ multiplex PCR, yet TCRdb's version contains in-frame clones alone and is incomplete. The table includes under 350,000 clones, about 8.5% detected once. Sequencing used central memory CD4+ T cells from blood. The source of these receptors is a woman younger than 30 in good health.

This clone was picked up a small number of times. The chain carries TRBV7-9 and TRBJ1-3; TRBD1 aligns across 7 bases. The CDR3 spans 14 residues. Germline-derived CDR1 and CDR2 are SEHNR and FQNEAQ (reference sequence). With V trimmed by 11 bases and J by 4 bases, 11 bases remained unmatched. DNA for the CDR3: TGTGCCGGGGGGAAGACAGGGACGGGAAACACCATATATTTT. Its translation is CAGGKTGTGNTIYF.

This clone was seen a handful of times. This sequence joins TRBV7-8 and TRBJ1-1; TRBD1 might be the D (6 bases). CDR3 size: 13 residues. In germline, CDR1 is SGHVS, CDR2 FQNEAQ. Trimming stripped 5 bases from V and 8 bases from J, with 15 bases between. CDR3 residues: CASSRIPGTEAFF. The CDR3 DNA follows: TGTGCCAGCAGCCGTATTCCCGGGACAGAAGCTTTCTTT.

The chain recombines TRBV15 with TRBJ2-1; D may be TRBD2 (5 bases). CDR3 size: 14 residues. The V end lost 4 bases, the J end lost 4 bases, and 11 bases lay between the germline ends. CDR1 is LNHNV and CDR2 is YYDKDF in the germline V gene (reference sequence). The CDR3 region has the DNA TGTGCCACCAGCACCCGGACTGTATACAATGAGCAGTTCTTC. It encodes CATSTRTVYNEQFF. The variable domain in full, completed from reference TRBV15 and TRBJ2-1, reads DAMVIQNPRYQVTQFGKPVTLSCSQTLNHNVMYWYQQKSSQAPKLLFHYYDKDFNNEADTPDNFQSRRPNTSFCFLDIRSPGLGDTAMYLCATSTRTVYNEQFFGPGTRLTVL.

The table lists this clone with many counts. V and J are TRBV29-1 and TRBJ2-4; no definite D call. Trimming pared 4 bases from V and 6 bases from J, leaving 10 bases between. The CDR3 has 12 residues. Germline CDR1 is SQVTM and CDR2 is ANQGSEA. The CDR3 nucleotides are TGCAGCGTTGGGTTCGAACGAAACATTCAGTACTTC. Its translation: CSVGFERNIQYF.

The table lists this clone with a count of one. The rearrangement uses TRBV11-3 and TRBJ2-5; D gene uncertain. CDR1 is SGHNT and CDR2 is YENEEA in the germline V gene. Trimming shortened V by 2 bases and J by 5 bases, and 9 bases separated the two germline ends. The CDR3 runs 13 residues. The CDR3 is CASSLSSLETQYF. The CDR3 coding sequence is TGTGCCAGCAGCTTAAGTTCGCTCGAGACCCAGTACTTC.

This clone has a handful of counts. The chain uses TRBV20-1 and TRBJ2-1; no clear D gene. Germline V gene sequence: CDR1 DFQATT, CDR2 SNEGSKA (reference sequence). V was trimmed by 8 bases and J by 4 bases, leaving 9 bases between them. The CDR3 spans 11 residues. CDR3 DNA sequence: TGCAGTCGTGCAGCTTACAATGAGCAGTTCTTC. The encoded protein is CSRAAYNEQFF.

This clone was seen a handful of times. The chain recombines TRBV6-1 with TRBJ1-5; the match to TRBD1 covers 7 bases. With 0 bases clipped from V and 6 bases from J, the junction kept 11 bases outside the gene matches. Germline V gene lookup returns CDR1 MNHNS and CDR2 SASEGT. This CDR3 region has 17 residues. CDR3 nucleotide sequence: TGTGCCAGCAGTGAAGCGCTATTAAGAGGGGGCGGTCAGCCCCAGCATTTT. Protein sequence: CASSEALLRGGGQPQHF.

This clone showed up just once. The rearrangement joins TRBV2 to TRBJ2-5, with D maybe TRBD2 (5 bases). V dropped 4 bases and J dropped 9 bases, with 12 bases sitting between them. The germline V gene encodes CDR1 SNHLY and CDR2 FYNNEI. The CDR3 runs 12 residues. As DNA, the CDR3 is TGTGCCAGCAGTGTCCGGGGTGATGCCCAGTACTTC. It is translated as CASSVRGDAQYF.

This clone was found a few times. The CDR3 DNA follows: TGTGCCAGCAGCCCGGGGACAGGAGGAGATACGCAGTATTTT. This translates into CASSPGTGGDTQYF. This chain links TRBV7-2 with TRBJ2-3, with 8 positions matching TRBD1. Germline V gives CDR1 SGHTA, CDR2 FQGNSA. There are 14 residues in the CDR3. V gave up 5 bases and J gave up 5 bases; unmatched junction bases: 6.

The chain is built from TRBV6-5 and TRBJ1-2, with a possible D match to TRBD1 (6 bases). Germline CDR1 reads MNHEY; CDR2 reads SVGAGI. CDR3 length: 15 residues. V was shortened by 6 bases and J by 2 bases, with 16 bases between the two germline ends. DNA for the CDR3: TGTGCCAGCAGCGCCGGGACACCCGGAAACTATGGCTACACCTTC. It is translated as CASSAGTPGNYGYTF.

The CDR3 is CASSLGTFSYNEQFF. The CDR3 DNA reads TGTGCCAGCAGCTTAGGCACATTCTCCTACAATGAGCAGTTCTTC. The V gene is TRBV7-9, the J gene TRBJ2-1, with D unclear. The germline V and J ends were trimmed by 1 base and 0 bases, with 7 bases remaining between them. The CDR3 loop spans 15 amino acids. In germline, CDR1 is SEHNR, CDR2 FQNEAQ (reference sequence).

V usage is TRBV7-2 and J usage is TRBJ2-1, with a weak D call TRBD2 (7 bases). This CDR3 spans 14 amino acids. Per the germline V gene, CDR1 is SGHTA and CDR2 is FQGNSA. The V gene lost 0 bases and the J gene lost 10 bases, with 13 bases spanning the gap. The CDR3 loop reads CASSLAGGHREQFF. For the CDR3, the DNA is TGTGCCAGCAGCTTAGCGGGGGGGCACCGGGAGCAGTTCTTC.

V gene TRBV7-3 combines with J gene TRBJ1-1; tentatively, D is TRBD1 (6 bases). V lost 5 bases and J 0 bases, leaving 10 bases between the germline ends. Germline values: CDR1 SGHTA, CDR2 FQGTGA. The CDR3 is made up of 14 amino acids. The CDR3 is CASSPGGLNTEAFF. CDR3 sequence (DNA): TGTGCCAGCAGCCCGGGGGGCCTGAACACTGAAGCTTTCTTT.

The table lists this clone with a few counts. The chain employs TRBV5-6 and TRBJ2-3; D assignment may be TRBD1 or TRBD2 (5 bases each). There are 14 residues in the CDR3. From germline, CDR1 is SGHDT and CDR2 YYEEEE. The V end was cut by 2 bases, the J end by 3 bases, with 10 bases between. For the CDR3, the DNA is TGTGCCAGCAGCTTCGGGACGGAGACAGATACGCAGTATTTT. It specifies CASSFGTETDTQYF.

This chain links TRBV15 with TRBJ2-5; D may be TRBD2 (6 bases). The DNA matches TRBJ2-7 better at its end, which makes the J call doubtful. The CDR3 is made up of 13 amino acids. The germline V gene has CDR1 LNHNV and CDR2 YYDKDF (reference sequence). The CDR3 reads CATSREEGLEQYF. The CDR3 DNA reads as TGTGCCACCAGCAGAGAGGAGGGGCTCGAGCAGTACTTC.

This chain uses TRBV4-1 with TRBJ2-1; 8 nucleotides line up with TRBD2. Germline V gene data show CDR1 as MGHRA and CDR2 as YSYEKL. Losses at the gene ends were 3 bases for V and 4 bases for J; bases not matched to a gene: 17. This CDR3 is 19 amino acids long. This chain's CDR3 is CASSHRATSGGPLYNEQFF. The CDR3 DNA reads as TGCGCCAGCAGCCACCGAGCGACCAGCGGGGGCCCACTATACAATGAGCAGTTCTTC.

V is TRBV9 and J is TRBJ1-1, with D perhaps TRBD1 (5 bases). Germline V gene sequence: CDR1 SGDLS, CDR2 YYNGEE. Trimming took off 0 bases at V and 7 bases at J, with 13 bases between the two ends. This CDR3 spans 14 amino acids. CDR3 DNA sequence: TGTGCCAGCAGCGTAGGTCCGACAGCCCTTGAAGCTTTCTTT. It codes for CASSVGPTALEAFF.

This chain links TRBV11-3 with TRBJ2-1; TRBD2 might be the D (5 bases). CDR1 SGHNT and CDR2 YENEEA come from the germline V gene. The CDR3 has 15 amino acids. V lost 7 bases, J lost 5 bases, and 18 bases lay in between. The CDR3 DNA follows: TGTGCCAGCACTTATCCGGGTAGGAGGAACAATGAGCAGTTCTTC. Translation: CASTYPGRRNNEQFF.

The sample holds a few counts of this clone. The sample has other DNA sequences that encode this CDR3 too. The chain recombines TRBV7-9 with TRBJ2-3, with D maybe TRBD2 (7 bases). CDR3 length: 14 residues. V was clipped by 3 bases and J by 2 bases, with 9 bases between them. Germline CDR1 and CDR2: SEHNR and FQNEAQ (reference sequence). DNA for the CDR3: TGTGCCAGCAGCTTCGGGGGGCCCACAGATACGCAGTATTTT. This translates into CASSFGGPTDTQYF.

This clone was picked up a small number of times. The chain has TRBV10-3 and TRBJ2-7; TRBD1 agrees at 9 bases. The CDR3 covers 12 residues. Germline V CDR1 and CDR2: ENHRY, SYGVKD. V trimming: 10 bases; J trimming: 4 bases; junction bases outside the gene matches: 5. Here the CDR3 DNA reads TGTGCCACGGGACAGGGAGTATACGAGCAGTACGTC. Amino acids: CATGQGVYEQYV.